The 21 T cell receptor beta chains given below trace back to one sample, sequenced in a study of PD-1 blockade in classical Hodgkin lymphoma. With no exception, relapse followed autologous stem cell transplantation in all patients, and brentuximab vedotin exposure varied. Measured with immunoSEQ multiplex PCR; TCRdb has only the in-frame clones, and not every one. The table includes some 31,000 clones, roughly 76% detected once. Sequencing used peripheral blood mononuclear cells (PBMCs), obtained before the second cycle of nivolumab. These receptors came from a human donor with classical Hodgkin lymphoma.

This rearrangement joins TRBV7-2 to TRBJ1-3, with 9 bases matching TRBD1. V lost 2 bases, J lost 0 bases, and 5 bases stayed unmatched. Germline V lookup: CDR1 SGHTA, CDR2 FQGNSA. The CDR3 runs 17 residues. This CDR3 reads CASSLRQGGSSGNTIYF. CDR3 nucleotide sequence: TGTGCCAGCAGCTTACGACAGGGGGGTAGCTCTGGAAACACCATATATTTT. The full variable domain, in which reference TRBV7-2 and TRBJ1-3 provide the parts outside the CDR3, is GAGVSQSPSNKVTEKGKDVELRCDPISGHTALYWYRQSLGQGLEFLIYFQGNSAPDKSGLPSDRFSAERTGGSVSTLTIQRTQQEDSAVYLCASSLRQGGSSGNTIYFGEGSWLTVV.

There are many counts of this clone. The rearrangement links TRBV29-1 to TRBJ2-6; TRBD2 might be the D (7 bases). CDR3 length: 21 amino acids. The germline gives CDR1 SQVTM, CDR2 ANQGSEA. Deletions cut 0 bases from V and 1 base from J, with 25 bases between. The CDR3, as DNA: TGCAGCGTTGAAGATATGGCGACGGGGGGCCTATCCGGTTCTGGGGCCAACGTCCTGACTTTC. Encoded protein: CSVEDMATGGLSGSGANVLTF.

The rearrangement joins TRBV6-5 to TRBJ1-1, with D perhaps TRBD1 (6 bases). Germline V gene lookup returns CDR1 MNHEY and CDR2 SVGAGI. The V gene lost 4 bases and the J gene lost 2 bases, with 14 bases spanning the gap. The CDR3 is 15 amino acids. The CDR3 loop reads CASSSTGNLNTEAFF. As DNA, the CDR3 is TGTGCCAGCAGTTCCACAGGGAACCTCAACACTGAAGCTTTCTTT.

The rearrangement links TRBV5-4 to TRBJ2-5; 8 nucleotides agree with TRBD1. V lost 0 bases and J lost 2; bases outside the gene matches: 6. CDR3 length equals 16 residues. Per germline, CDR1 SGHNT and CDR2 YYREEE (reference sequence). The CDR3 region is CASSLAQGAGQETQYF. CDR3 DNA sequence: TGTGCCAGCAGCTTGGCTCAGGGGGCCGGTCAAGAGACCCAGTACTTC. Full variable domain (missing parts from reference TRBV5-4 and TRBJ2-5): ETGVTQSPTHLIKTRGQQVTLRCSSQSGHNTVSWYQQALGQGPQFIFQYYREEENGRGNFPPRFSGLQFPNYSSELNVNALELDDSALYLCASSLAQGAGQETQYFGPGTRLLVL.

CDR3 region: CASTAYGDTEAFF. DNA for the CDR3: TGTGCCAGCACGGCGTACGGGGACACTGAAGCTTTCTTT. The genes are TRBV2 and TRBJ1-1; unclear D gene. Trimming stripped 7 bases from V and 3 bases from J, with 12 bases between. Germline V gives CDR1 SNHLY, CDR2 FYNNEI. CDR3 length equals 13 residues.

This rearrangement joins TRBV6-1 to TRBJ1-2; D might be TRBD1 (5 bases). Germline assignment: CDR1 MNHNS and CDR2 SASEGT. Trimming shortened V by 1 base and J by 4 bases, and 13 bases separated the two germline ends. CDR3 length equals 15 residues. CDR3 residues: CASSEEAGSFYGYTF. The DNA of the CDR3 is TGTGCCAGCAGTGAAGAAGCAGGGAGTTTCTATGGCTACACCTTC.

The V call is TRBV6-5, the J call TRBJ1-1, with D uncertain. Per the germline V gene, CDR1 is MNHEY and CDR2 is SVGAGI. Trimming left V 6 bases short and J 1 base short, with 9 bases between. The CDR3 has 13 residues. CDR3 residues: CASRRFENTEAFF. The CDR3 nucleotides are TGTGCCAGCAGGCGTTTTGAGAACACTGAAGCTTTCTTT.

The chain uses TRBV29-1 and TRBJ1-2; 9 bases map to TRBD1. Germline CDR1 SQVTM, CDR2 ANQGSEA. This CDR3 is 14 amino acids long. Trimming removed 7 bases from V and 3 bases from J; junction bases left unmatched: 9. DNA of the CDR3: TGCAGCGCTCGGTTAGGGGACAGGGACTATGGCTACACCTTC. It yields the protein CSARLGDRDYGYTF.

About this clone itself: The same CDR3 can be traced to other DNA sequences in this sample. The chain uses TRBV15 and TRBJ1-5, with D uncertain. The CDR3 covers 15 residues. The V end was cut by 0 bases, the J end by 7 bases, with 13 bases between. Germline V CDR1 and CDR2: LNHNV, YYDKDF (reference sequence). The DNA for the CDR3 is TGTGCCACCAGCAGAGACAAAGGCAGAGGCCAGCCCCAGCATTTT. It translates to CATSRDKGRGQPQHF.

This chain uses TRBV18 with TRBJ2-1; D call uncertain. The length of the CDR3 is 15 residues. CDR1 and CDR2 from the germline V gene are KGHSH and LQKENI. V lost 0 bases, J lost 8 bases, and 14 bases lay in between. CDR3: CASSPPNRRMDEQFF. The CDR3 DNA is TGTGCCAGCTCACCACCTAACCGCCGCATGGATGAGCAGTTCTTC.

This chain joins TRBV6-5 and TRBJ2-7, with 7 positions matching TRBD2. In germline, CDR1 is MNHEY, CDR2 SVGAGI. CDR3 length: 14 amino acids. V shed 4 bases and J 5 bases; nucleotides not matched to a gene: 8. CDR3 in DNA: TGTGCCAGCAGTTCCTCTTTTCGGGGGGACGAGCAGTACTTC. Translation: CASSSSFRGDEQYF.

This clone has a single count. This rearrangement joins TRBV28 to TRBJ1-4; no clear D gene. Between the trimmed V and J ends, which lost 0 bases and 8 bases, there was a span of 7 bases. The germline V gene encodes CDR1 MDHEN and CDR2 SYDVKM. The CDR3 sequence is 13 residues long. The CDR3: CASSLWGSEKLFF. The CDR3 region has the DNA TGTGCCAGCAGTTTATGGGGTTCCGAAAAACTGTTTTTT.

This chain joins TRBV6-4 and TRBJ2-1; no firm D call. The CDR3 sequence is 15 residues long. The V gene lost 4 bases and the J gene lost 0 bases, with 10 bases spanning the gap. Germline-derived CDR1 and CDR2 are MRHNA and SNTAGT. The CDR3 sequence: CASSVGPTSYNEQFF. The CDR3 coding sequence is TGTGCCAGCAGTGTGGGTCCGACCTCCTACAATGAGCAGTTCTTC.

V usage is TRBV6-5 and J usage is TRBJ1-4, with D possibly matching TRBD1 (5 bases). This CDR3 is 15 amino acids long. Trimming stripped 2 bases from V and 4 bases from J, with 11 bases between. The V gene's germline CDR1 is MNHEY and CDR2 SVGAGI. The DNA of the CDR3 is TGTGCCAGCAGTTACGGGGCAGCCAATAATGAAAAACTGTTTTTT. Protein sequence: CASSYGAANNEKLFF.

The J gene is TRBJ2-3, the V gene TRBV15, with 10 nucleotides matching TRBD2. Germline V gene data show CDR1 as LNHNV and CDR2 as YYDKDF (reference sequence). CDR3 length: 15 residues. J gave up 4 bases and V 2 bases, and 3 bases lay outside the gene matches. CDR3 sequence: CATSRSGLAADTQYF. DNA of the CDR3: TGTGCCACCAGCAGATCCGGACTAGCGGCAGATACGCAGTATTTT.

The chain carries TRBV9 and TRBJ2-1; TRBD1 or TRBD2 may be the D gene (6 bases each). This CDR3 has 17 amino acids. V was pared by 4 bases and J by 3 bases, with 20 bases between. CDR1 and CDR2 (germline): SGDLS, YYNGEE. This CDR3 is CASSPEGPGADYNEQFF. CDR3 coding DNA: TGTGCCAGCAGCCCAGAGGGTCCGGGGGCCGACTACAATGAGCAGTTCTTC.

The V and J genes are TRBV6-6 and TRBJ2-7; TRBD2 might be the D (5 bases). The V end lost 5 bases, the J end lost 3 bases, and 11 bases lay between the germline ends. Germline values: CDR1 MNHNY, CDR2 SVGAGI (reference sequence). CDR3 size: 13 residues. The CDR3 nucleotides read TGTGCCAGCAGTCGGGGATCCTTCTACGAGCAGTACTTC. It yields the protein CASSRGSFYEQYF.

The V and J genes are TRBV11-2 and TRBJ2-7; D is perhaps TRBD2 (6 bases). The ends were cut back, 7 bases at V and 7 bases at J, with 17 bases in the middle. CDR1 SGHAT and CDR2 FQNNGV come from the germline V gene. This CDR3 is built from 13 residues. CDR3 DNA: TGTGCCAGCACCAGGATCCCGGGGAGGGAGCAGTACGTC. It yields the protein CASTRIPGREQYV.

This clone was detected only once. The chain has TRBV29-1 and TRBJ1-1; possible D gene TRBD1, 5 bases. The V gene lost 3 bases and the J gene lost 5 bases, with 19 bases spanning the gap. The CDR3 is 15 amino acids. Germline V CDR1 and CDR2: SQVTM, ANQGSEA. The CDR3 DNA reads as TGCAGCGTTGAGAAGGGCCTAACACGGGGGACTGAAGCTTTCTTT. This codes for CSVEKGLTRGTEAFF.

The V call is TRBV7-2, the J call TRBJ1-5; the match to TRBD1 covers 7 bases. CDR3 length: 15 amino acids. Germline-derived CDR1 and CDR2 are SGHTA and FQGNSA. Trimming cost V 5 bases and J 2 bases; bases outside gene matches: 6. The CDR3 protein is CASSARTGGNQPQHF. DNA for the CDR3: TGTGCCAGCAGCGCCCGGACAGGCGGCAATCAGCCCCAGCATTTT.

CDR3 region: CASSQQTGPVSGYTF. CDR3 bases: TGTGCCAGCAGCCAACAGACAGGGCCCGTTTCGGGCTACACCTTC. The chain combines TRBV14 with TRBJ1-2; TRBD1 agrees at 7 bases. V lost 2 bases and J lost 8; bases outside the gene matches: 11. From germline, CDR1 is SGHDN and CDR2 FVKESK. This CDR3 contains 15 residues. The whole variable domain, filled in from reference TRBV14 and TRBJ1-2, reads EAGVTQFPSHSVIEKGQTVTLRCDPISGHDNLYWYRRVMGKEIKFLLHFVKESKQDESGMPNNRFLAERTGGTYSTLKVQPAELEDSGVYFCASSQQTGPVSGYTFGSGTRLTVV.